The rows below give T cell receptor beta chains drawn from one sample of a study of sequential checkpoint blockade in melanoma. TCRdb's copy holds only in-frame clones and misses some; the assay was immunoSEQ multiplex PCR. The sample carries around 3,800 clones, about 64% recorded once. Sample: CD8+ T cells sorted from blood (inferred from file names), taken from a patient given nivolumab and ipilimumab in sequence. The receptors come from a human donor with melanoma. Each CDR3 is given with its conserved first and last residue. The order of the fields is CDR3 DNA, CDR3 protein, V gene, J gene, D gene, clone size. The D gene is left open where the match is weak. The size of a clone is reported for some rows only, either as once, few or many, or as a class for expanded clones.

TGCAGCGTCCTACAGGGTAGCACTGAAGCTTTCTTT	CSVLQGSTEAFF	TRBV29-1	TRBJ1-1	-	-
TGTGCCAGCAGCGCCTCGACAGGTCGGGTCACTGAAGCTTTCTTT	CASSASTGRVTEAFF	TRBV7-8	TRBJ1-1	-	-
TGTGCCAGCAGTTTCGGCTGGGGAGGGGGAAATGAAAAACTGTTTTTT	CASSFGWGGGNEKLFF	TRBV28	TRBJ1-4	-	-
TGTGCCAGCAGCTTAGTCACAGGAAACACTGAAGCTTTCTTT	CASSLVTGNTEAFF	TRBV7-9	TRBJ1-1	-	-
TGTGCCAGCAGCGTAGCCGCCGGAGGCACTGAAGCTTTCTTT	CASSVAAGGTEAFF	TRBV9	TRBJ1-1	-	once
TGTGCCAGTAGTATCCGAGACACTGAAGCTTTCTTT	CASSIRDTEAFF	TRBV19	TRBJ1-1	-	-
TGTGCCAGCAGACCTTTCCAAGAGATAGGGGCTGAAGCTTTCTTT	CASRPFQEIGAEAFF	TRBV7-9	TRBJ1-1	-	-
TGTGCCAGCAGCCCAATGGGGCAATGGTACGAGCAGTACTTC	CASSPMGQWYEQYF	TRBV7-9	TRBJ2-7	-	-
TGTGCTAGCAGCTTAGGTTACGGCACTGAAGCTTTCTTT	CASSLGYGTEAFF	TRBV7-7	TRBJ1-1	-	-
TGTGCCAGCAGCTCGGGACTTTCACCCCTCCACTTT	CASSSGLSPLHF	TRBV5-4	TRBJ1-6	-	-
TGTGCCACTACGGGGGGGGGCTCCTACGAGCAGTACTTC	CATTGGGSYEQYF	TRBV2	TRBJ2-7	TRBD2	-
TGTGCCACCAGCAGCCGGACTGGGGCGGGAGCCTCCTACGAGCAGTACTTC	CATSSRTGAGASYEQYF	TRBV15	TRBJ2-7	TRBD2	-
TGTGCCAGCAGTGAAGCCGCAGGGACCTACGAGCAGTACTTC	CASSEAAGTYEQYF	TRBV6-1	TRBJ2-7	-	-
TGCAGCGCCGCCCCGACAGGGCCTTACGAGCAGTACTTC	CSAAPTGPYEQYF	TRBV29-1	TRBJ2-7	TRBD1	-
TGTGCCAGCAGCTTGAGGACTAGCGGCACCTACGAGCAGTACTTC	CASSLRTSGTYEQYF	TRBV5-6	TRBJ2-7	TRBD2	-
TGTGCCAGCAGTGACAGGGTCTACGAGCAGTACTTC	CASSDRVYEQYF	TRBV2	TRBJ2-7	-	-
TGTGCCAGCAGTACAACGGGTTCCTCTCCCTATGGCTACACCTTC	CASSTTGSSPYGYTF	TRBV7-4	TRBJ1-2	-	few
TGTGCCAGCGGTTCGGGAAACACCATATATTTT	CASGSGNTIYF	TRBV27	TRBJ1-3	-	-
TGTGCCTGGACGGGGATCTCGGACAGGGCTTACGGGGGGAGCTCCTACAATGAGCAGTTCTTC	CAWTGISDRAYGGSSYNEQFF	TRBV30	TRBJ2-1	-	few
TGCGCCAGCAGCTTGTACGGGAAAGGTACTGAAGCTTTCTTT	CASSLYGKGTEAFF	TRBV5-1	TRBJ1-1	-	few
TGTGCCAGCAGTAAAGGGGCCCTGAATGAAAAACTGTTTTTT	CASSKGALNEKLFF	TRBV6-6	TRBJ1-4	-	-
TGTGCCAGCAGCGGGGAGAGTACTGAAGCTTTCTTT	CASSGESTEAFF	TRBV13	TRBJ1-1	-	-
TGTGCCAGCAGTGGTCAGGGGGTCCCTGAAGCTTTCTTT	CASSGQGVPEAFF	TRBV25-1	TRBJ1-1	TRBD1	few
TGTGCCAGCAAACCCGGACAGCTCGATTGGGGTTACACCTTC	CASKPGQLDWGYTF	TRBV27	TRBJ1-2	-	-
TGTGCCAGCAGGGCAGGGGAGAATGGCTACACCTTC	CASRAGENGYTF	TRBV2	TRBJ1-2	-	-
TGTGCCACTAGTCCAGGGGGCAGCTACGAGCAGTACTTC	CATSPGGSYEQYF	TRBV27	TRBJ2-7	TRBD1	once
TGCGCCAACCAGAAGGAGACCTACTCCTACGAGCAGTACTTC	CANQKETYSYEQYF	TRBV5-1	TRBJ2-7	-	-
TGTGCCAGTGGGGACAGGGGGTACGAGCAGTACTTC	CASGDRGYEQYF	TRBV19	TRBJ2-7	TRBD1	once
TGTGCCGGCAGGGTAGCCGGGGAGCTGTTTTTT	CAGRVAGELFF	TRBV6-1	TRBJ2-2	-	once
TGTGCCAGTATGGGGCGTCCCTACTTCAATCAGCCCCAGCATTTT	CASMGRPYFNQPQHF	TRBV19	TRBJ1-5	-	-
TGTGCCAGCTGGGGAGTGACAGGATCGAACACCGGGGAGCTGTTTTTT	CASWGVTGSNTGELFF	TRBV27	TRBJ2-2	-	-
TGTGCCAGTAACGAGGAGGCCTCCTACGAGCAGTACTTC	CASNEEASYEQYF	TRBV7-9	TRBJ2-7	-	-
TGTGCCAGCAGCGTAGAGGGGGGGCAGTGGGACACTGAAGCTTTCTTT	CASSVEGGQWDTEAFF	TRBV9	TRBJ1-1	-	-
TGCGCCAGCAGCCATAACAGGGGGCCCTACGAGCAGTACTTC	CASSHNRGPYEQYF	TRBV4-1	TRBJ2-7	TRBD1	-
TGTGCCAGCAGATTAAGCGAGACAGGCCAAAACACCATATATTTT	CASRLSETGQNTIYF	TRBV7-2	TRBJ1-3	-	-
TGTGCCAGTAGTAGTCAGGAGGTTTACGAGCAGTACTTC	CASSSQEVYEQYF	TRBV19	TRBJ2-7	-	once
TGTGCCAGCAGCTTGGGGGGGGACGACACTGAAGCTTTCTTT	CASSLGGDDTEAFF	TRBV5-6	TRBJ1-1	-	-
TGTGCCAGCAGTTTATCGGCCGGCACAGATACGCAGTATTTT	CASSLSAGTDTQYF	TRBV27	TRBJ2-3	-	once
TGTGCCAGCAGCTTAGCGTGGCAGCGGGAGGGGTCGGGGTACGAGCAGTACTTC	CASSLAWQREGSGYEQYF	TRBV7-9	TRBJ2-7	TRBD2	-
TGTGCCAGTAGTATAGGGACAGGGATTGAAGCTTTCTTT	CASSIGTGIEAFF	TRBV19	TRBJ1-1	TRBD1	-
TGTGCCAGTAGTATAGCGTCAGACAGCTACTACGAGCAGTACTTC	CASSIASDSYYEQYF	TRBV19	TRBJ2-7	-	-
TGTGCCAGCAGTTACTATCCGGGATCCTACGAGCAGTACTTC	CASSYYPGSYEQYF	TRBV6-5	TRBJ2-7	-	-
TGCGCCAGCAGCTCAGGGACAGGAGCTCCCTCCGAGCAGTACTTC	CASSSGTGAPSEQYF	TRBV5-1	TRBJ2-7	TRBD1	-
TGTGCCAGCGACCACGGGAGGGACTATGGCTACACCTTC	CASDHGRDYGYTF	TRBV6-5	TRBJ1-2	-	hyperexpanded
TGTGCCAGCTCACCAGACCGGACAGGGGGGATATACGAGCAGTACTTC	CASSPDRTGGIYEQYF	TRBV18	TRBJ2-7	TRBD1	-
TGTGCCAGCAGTGAAGCAGGGTCGGGAGGCTACACCTTC	CASSEAGSGGYTF	TRBV6-1	TRBJ1-2	-	few
TGTGCCAGCAGCCCCGGGACAGGGTGGGCGCACGAGCAGTACTTC	CASSPGTGWAHEQYF	TRBV9	TRBJ2-7	TRBD1	-
TGTGCCAGCAGTGAATTATTGGCCAGTTCCTACAATGAGCAGTTCTTC	CASSELLASSYNEQFF	TRBV6-1	TRBJ2-1	-	-
TGTGCCAGCAGCGAAGGGGTCAGTGGCTACACCTTC	CASSEGVSGYTF	TRBV6-5	TRBJ1-2	-	few
TGTGCCAGCATCCCTCATGCGGGAGCGTGGGAGACCCAGTACTTC	CASIPHAGAWETQYF	TRBV2	TRBJ2-5	TRBD2	-
TGTGCCTCCCGGACAGGGACTAACTATGGCTACACCTTC	CASRTGTNYGYTF	TRBV27	TRBJ1-2	TRBD1	-
TGTGCCAGCAGTGAGGGAACAGGAACTAATGAAAAACTGTTTTTT	CASSEGTGTNEKLFF	TRBV2	TRBJ1-4	-	-
TGTGCCAGCAGCTTGGCACCCTCCTACGAGCAGTACTTC	CASSLAPSYEQYF	TRBV11-2	TRBJ2-7	-	-
TGCAGCGTGGGGGGGACAGGGCGAGACTATGGCTACACCTTC	CSVGGTGRDYGYTF	TRBV29-1	TRBJ1-2	TRBD1	-
TGTGCCAGCAGCCTGGGAAGCGGATCCTACGAGCAGTACTTC	CASSLGSGSYEQYF	TRBV9	TRBJ2-7	-	-
TGTGCCAGCAGTTTATCGCCAGGTTACACCATATATTTT	CASSLSPGYTIYF	TRBV27	TRBJ1-3	-	-
TGTGCCAGCAGGGCCGGACAGGGGGTTTTCTACGAGCAGTACTTC	CASRAGQGVFYEQYF	TRBV6-5	TRBJ2-7	TRBD1	-
TGTGCCAGTAGTCCGACAGGCTGGACAGGGGGCAACTATGGCTACACCTTC	CASSPTGWTGGNYGYTF	TRBV19	TRBJ1-2	TRBD1	-